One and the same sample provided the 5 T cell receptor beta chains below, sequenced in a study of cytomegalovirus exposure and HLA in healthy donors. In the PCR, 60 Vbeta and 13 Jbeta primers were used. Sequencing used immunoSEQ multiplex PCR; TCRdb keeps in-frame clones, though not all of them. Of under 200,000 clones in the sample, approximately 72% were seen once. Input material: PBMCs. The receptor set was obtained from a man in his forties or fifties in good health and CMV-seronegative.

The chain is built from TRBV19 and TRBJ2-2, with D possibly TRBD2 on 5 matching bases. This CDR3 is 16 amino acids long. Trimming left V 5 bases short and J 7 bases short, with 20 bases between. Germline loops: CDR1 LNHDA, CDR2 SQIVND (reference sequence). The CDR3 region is CASSAEARGLGGELFF. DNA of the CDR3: TGTGCCAGTAGTGCGGAGGCCCGTGGATTGGGCGGGGAGCTGTTTTTT.

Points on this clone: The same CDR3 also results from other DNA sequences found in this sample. As DNA, the CDR3 is TGTGCCACCAGCAGAGATCTGGAAGGGGCTATCTATGGCTACACCTTC. Translating gives CATSRDLEGAIYGYTF. The V and J genes are TRBV15 and TRBJ1-2, with D possibly being TRBD1 (5 bases). Germline V CDR1 and CDR2: LNHNV, YYDKDF (reference sequence). The V end was cut by 0 bases, the J end by 4 bases, with 15 bases between. The CDR3 runs 16 residues.

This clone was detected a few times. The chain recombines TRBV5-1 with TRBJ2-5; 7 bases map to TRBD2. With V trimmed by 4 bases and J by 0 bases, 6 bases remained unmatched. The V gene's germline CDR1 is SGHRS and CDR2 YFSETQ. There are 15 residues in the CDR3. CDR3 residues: CASSRRLADQETQYF. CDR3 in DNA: TGCGCCAGCAGCAGGCGCCTAGCGGACCAAGAGACCCAGTACTTC.

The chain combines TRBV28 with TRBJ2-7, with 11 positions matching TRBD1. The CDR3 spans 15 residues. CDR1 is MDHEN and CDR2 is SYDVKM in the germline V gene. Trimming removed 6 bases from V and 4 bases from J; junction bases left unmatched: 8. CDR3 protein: CASSSSGTGGYEQYF. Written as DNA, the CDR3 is TGTGCCAGCAGCTCCTCCGGGACAGGGGGATACGAGCAGTACTTC.

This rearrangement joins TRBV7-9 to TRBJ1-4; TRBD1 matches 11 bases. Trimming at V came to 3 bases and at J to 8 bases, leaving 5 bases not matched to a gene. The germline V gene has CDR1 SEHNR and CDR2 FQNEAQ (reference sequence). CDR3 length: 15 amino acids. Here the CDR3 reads CASSFGQGAGEKLFF. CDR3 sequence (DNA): TGTGCCAGCAGCTTTGGACAGGGGGCGGGAGAAAAACTGTTTTTT.